Presented here are 7 T cell receptor beta chains from one specimen sequenced in a study of CXCR3-negative and CXCR3-positive naive CD8 T cells (dated by TCRdb to between 2018 and 2020). The instrument given in TCRdb is NextSeq 550. The Human TCR Profiling Kit (MiLaboratory) was used to prepare UMI-labeled 5' RACE TRB cDNA libraries. TCRdb reprocessed the reads, and each CDR3 protein sequence is entered once, without DNA. The sample table gives some 41,000 distinct CDR3 sequences. Of the sample, around 1.9% is held by the ten largest clones. Source material: naive CXCR3- CD8+ T cells from blood. This specimen's cell subset or site label, interpreted: CD45RO-CCR7+CD27+CD95- naive CD8+ T cells lacking CXCR3 (TNR3-). The receptors were gathered from a human donor in good health. Some clones in this sample may be carry-over from other donors' samples.

This chain joins TRBV7-6 and TRBJ2-7. The CDR3 is 12 residues long. From germline, CDR1 is SGHVS and CDR2 FNYEAQ. This chain's CDR3 is CASSWGSNEQYF. The whole variable domain, remainder taken from reference TRBV7-6 and TRBJ2-7, is GAGVSQSPRYKVTKRGQDVALRCDPISGHVSLYWYRQALGQGPEFLTYFNYEAQQDKSGLPNDRFSAERPEGSISTLTIQRTEQRDSAMYRCASSWGSNEQYFGPGTRLTVT.

V usage is TRBV29-1 and J usage is TRBJ2-2; the D call from TCRdb, TRBD1, cannot be confirmed without DNA. Germline-derived CDR1 and CDR2 are SQVTM and ANQGSEA. This CDR3 is built from 12 residues. The chain's CDR3 is CSVWTPTGELFF.

This chain links TRBV29-1 with TRBJ2-7; the D call from TCRdb, TRBD1, cannot be confirmed without DNA. Germline CDR1 and CDR2: SQVTM and ANQGSEA. This CDR3 is built from 13 residues. The CDR3 region is CSGTGTGRYEQYF.

The V gene is TRBV12-3 or TRBV12-4, the J gene TRBJ1-2; TCRdb returns TRBD1, unconfirmable since there is no DNA. The CDR3 sequence is 18 residues long. The CDR3 here is CASSSNTKGTATNYGYTF.

This CDR3 is CASSLGQAISYEQYF. V usage is TRBV5-1 and J usage is TRBJ2-7. CDR1 SGHRS and CDR2 YFSETQ come from the germline V gene. The CDR3 loop spans 15 amino acids.

The V call is TRBV7-9, the J call TRBJ2-7; TCRdb's D gene call, TRBD1, goes unchecked for lack of DNA. This CDR3 is 14 amino acids long. Germline V gives CDR1 SEHNR, CDR2 FQNEAQ (reference sequence). The CDR3: CASSLRGGLYEQYF.

CDR3 amino acids: CASTLGAGDDGYTF. The chain uses TRBV7-8 and TRBJ1-2; the D call of TRBD1 rests on TCRdb alone, since no DNA is present to check it. This CDR3 comprises 14 residues. Per the germline V gene, CDR1 is SGHVS and CDR2 is FQNEAQ.